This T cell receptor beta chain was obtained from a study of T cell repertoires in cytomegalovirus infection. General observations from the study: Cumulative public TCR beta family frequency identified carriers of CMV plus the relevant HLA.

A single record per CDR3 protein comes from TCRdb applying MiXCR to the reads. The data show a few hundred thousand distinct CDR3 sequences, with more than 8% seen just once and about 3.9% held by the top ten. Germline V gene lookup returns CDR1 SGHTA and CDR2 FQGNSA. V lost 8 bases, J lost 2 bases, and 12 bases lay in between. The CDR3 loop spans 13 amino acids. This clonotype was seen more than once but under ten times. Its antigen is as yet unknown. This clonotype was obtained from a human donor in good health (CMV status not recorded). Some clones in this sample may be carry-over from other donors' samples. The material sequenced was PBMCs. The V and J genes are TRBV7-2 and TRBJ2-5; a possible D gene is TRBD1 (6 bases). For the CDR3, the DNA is TGTGCCAGCGGGGTTAGGGGGCAAGAGACCCAGTACTTC. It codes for CASGVRGQETQYF.